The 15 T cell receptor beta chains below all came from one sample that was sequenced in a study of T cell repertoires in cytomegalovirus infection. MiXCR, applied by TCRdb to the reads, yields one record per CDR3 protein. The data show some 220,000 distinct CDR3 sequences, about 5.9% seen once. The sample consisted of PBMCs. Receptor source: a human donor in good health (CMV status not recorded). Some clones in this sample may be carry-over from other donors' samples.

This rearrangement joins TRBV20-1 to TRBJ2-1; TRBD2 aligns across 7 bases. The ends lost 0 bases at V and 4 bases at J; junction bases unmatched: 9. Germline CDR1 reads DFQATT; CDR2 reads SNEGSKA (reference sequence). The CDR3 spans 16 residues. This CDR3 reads CSARDLAEIKYNEQFF. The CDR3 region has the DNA TGCAGTGCTAGAGACCTAGCGGAAATTAAGTACAATGAGCAGTTCTTC.

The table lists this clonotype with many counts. The CDR3 DNA follows: TGTGCCAGCAGCCCCAGTCCCCGGTTTGCCGGGGGCGAGCAGTACTTC. Residues: CASSPSPRFAGGEQYF. V gene TRBV7-2 combines with J gene TRBJ2-7; maybe TRBD2 (6 bases). CDR1 is SGHTA, CDR2 FQGNSA, per germline. Trimming cost V 5 bases and J 6 bases, with 23 bases left between them. The CDR3 consists of 16 residues.

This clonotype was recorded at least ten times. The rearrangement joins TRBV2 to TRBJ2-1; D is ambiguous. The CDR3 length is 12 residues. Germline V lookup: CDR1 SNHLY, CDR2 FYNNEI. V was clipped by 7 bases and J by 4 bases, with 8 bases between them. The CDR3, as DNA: TGTGCCAGCAAGTTGGATTACAATGAGCAGTTCTTC. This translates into CASKLDYNEQFF.

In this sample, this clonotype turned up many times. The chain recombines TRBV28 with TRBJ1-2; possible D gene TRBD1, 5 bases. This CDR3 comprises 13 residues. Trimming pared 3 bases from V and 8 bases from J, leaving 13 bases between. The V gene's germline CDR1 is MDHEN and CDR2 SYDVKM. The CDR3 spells CASSFPGSGGYTF. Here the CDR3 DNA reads TGTGCCAGCAGTTTCCCAGGGTCGGGCGGCTACACCTTC.

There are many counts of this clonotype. The CDR3 loop reads CASSPLPGFGETQYF. CDR3 nucleotides: TGTGCCAGCTCACCACTCCCAGGGTTCGGGGAGACCCAGTACTTC. V is TRBV18 and J is TRBJ2-5; D may be TRBD1 (5 bases). Looked up from germline, CDR1 is KGHSH and CDR2 is LQKENI. Trimming stripped 1 base from V and 5 bases from J, with 14 bases between. The CDR3 consists of 15 residues.

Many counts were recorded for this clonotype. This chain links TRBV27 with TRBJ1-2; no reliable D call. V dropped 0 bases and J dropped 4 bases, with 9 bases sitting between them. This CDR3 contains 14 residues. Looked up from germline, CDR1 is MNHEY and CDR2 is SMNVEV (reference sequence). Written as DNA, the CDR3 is TGTGCCAGCAGTTTATCGGGCCAGTTCTATGGCTACACCTTC. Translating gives CASSLSGQFYGYTF.

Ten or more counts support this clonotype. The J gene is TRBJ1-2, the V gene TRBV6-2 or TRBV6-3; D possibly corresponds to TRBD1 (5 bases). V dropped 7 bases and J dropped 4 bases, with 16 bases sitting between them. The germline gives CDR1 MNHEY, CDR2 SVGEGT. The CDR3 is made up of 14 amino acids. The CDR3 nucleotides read TGTGCCAGCAATACCGGGACGGGGCGCTATGGCTACACCTTC. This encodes CASNTGTGRYGYTF.

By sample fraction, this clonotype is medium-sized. This CDR3 is CASSADAPGYTF. For the CDR3, the DNA is TGTGCCAGCAGCGCGGACGCCCCTGGATACACCTTC. This chain connects TRBV7-2 to TRBJ1-2, with D unclear. This CDR3 has 12 amino acids. Trimming took off 5 bases at V and 11 bases at J, with 15 bases between the two ends. The germline V gene encodes CDR1 SGHTA and CDR2 FQGNSA.

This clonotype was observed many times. CDR3 bases: TGTGCCAGCAGTTACGGGGGTTATGCTTCCTACGAGCAGTACTTC. It specifies CASSYGGYASYEQYF. This rearrangement joins TRBV6-5 to TRBJ2-7, with D tentatively TRBD1 or TRBD2 (5 bases each). Germline V gene lookup returns CDR1 MNHEY and CDR2 SVGAGI. V was shortened by 2 bases and J by 1 base, with 12 bases between the two germline ends. CDR3 length equals 15 residues.

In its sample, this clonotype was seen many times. CDR3 nucleotide sequence: TGTGCCAGCAGTGTCGACAGGTTCGGTGAAGCTTTCTTT. Translating gives CASSVDRFGEAFF. V and J are TRBV6-1 and TRBJ1-1; possibly TRBD1 for D (6 bases). V dropped 4 bases and J dropped 7 bases, with 13 bases sitting between them. The CDR3 runs 13 residues. Germline values: CDR1 MNHNS, CDR2 SASEGT.

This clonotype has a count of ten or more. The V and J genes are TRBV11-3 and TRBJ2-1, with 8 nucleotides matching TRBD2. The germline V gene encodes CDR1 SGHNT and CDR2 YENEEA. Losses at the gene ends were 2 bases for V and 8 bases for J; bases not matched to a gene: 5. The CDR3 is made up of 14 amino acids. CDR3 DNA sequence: TGTGCCAGCAGCTTAAGGCGGGGGGAAGATGAGCAGTTCTTC. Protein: CASSLRRGEDEQFF.

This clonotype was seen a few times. CDR3 residues: CASSPPVGMNTEAFF. CDR3 nucleotides: TGTGCCAGCAGCCCTCCGGTGGGGATGAACACTGAAGCTTTCTTT. The rearrangement links TRBV11-2 to TRBJ1-1; D ambiguous. There are 15 residues in the CDR3. Germline CDR1 SGHAT, CDR2 FQNNGV. The germline V and J ends were trimmed by 5 bases and 0 bases, with 13 bases remaining between them. The full variable domain, in which reference TRBV11-2 and TRBJ1-1 provide the parts outside the CDR3, is EAGVAQSPRYKIIEKRQSVAFWCNPISGHATLYWYQQILGQGPKLLIQFQNNGVVDDSQLPKDRFSAERLKGVDSTLKIQPAKLEDSAVYLCASSPPVGMNTEAFFGQGTRLTVV.

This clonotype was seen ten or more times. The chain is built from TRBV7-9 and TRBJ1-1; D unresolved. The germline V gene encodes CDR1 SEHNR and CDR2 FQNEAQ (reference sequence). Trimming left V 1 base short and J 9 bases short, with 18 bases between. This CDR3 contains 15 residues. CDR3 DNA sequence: TGTGCCAGCAGCTTAGACGTCACCTTGGATTCCCAAGCTTTCTTT. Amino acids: CASSLDVTLDSQAFF.

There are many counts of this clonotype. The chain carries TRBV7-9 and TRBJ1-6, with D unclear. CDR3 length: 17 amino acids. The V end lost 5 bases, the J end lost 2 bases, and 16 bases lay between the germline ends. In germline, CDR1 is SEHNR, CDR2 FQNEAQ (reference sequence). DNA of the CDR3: TGTGCCAGCAGCCGAGTCTTACAAGGACCCTATAATTCACCCCTCCACTTT. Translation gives CASSRVLQGPYNSPLHF.

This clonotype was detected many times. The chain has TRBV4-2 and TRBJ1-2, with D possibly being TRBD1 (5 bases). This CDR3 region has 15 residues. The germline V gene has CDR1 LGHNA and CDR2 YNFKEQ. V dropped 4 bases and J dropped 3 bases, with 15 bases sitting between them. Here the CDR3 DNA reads TGTGCCAGCAGCCTCAACTCCGGGACGGACTATGGCTACACCTTC. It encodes CASSLNSGTDYGYTF.